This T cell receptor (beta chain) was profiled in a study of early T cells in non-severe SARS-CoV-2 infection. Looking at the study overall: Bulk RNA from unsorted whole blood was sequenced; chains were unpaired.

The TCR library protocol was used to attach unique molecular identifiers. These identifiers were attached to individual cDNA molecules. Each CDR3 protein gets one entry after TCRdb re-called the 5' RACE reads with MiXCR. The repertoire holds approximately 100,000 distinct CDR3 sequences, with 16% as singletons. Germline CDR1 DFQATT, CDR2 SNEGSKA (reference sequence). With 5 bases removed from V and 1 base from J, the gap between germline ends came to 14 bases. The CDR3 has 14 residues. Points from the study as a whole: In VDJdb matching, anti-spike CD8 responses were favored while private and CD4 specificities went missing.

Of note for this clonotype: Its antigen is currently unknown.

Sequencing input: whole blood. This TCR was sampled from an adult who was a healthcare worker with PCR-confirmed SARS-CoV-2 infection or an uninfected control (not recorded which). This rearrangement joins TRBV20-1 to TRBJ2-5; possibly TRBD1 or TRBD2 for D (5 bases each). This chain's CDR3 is CSAGGGRSQETQYF. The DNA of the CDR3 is TGCAGTGCTGGGGGTGGGCGAAGCCAAGAGACCCAGTACTTC.